This T cell receptor (beta chain) was profiled in a study of blood T cell repertoires in COVID-19. Using immunoSEQ multiplex PCR, the repertoire was profiled, and TCRdb retains in-frame clones only, with some absent. The sample has under 200,000 clones, 82% seen once; the top ten hold 4% to 6.5%. This clone was observed a handful of times. The sample was PBMCs or T cells enriched from blood (not recorded which). The source of this sequence is a woman aged 60-75 years with acute COVID-19.

Here the CDR3 reads CASSPQLAGSNEQFF. CDR3 nucleotides: TGTGCCAGCAGCCCCCAACTAGCGGGGTCCAATGAGCAGTTCTTC. This chain uses TRBV11-2 with TRBJ2-1; TRBD2 matches 10 bases. J lost 6 bases, V lost 5 bases, and 7 bases had no gene match. The V gene's germline CDR1 is SGHAT and CDR2 FQNNGV. The CDR3 totals 15 residues.